This T cell receptor (beta chain) was recovered during a study of cytomegalovirus exposure and HLA in healthy donors. Background on the study: Earlier findings included about 120 million unique TCR beta sequences obtained from 150 million to 200 million T cells. Study outcomes and limitations: From TCR beta sequences, most subjects' HLA-A and HLA-B alleles were reportedly predicted accurately.

On this clone: Its antigen is unidentified.

Germline V gives CDR1 SGHVS, CDR2 FQNEAQ. The CDR3 length is 16 residues. The V and J ends lost 1 base and 3 bases respectively, with 10 bases between them. PCR involved 60 Vbeta and 13 Jbeta primers. Profiled with immunoSEQ multiplex PCR; TCRdb holds only in-frame clones, not every one. This table holds 150,000 to 200,000 clones, around four fifths found once. This TCR derives from a male donor in good health and CMV-seropositive. The chain is built from TRBV7-8 and TRBJ2-6; no definite D call. Sequencing input: PBMCs. The CDR3 protein is CASSLGVFNGANVLTF. CDR3 in DNA: TGTGCCAGCAGCTTAGGAGTCTTCAATGGGGCCAACGTCCTGACTTTC.